A single sample gave rise to the 30 T cell receptor beta chains below, sequenced in a study of Graves' ophthalmopathy and Graves' hyperthyroidism. Amplification of the TCR beta CDR3 regions used RNA transcripts (as template). HTBI-primed first-round RT-PCR preceded second-round multiplex PCR. TCRdb passed the multiplex PCR reads through MiXCR, listing each CDR3 protein once. The data show about 480,000 distinct CDR3 sequences, roughly an eighth seen once. Sequencing used blood. The receptors were gathered from a woman aged 30 to 39 with Graves' ophthalmopathy.

This clonotype was seen repeatedly, ten times or more. This chain links TRBV15 with TRBJ2-7; D gene unclear. The V and J ends lost 0 bases and 2 bases respectively, with 11 bases between them. Per germline, CDR1 LNHNV and CDR2 YYDKDF (reference sequence). CDR3 size: 15 residues. The CDR3 is CATSRDYGSAYEQYF. The CDR3 DNA follows: TGTGCCACCAGCAGAGATTATGGCAGCGCCTACGAGCAGTACTTC.

This sequence joins TRBV4-1 and TRBJ2-7; D unresolved. CDR1 is MGHRA and CDR2 is YSYEKL in the germline V gene. The CDR3 consists of 14 residues. V was trimmed by 1 base and J by 3 bases, leaving 10 bases between them. The CDR3 bases are TGCGCCAGCAGCCAAGGGCTTATCGGCTACGAGCAGTACTTC. The encoded protein is CASSQGLIGYEQYF.

At least ten counts were recorded for this clonotype. The rearrangement joins TRBV5-6 to TRBJ2-7; D uncertain. The CDR3 contains 11 residues. The V gene lost 4 bases and the J gene lost 6 bases, with 8 bases spanning the gap. Germline values: CDR1 SGHDT, CDR2 YYEEEE. CDR3 DNA sequence: TGTGCCAGCAGCCGGAGAGGCGAGCAGTACTTC. Its protein product is CASSRRGEQYF.

This clonotype showed up many times. The chain couples TRBV11-2 to TRBJ1-1; 7 bases match TRBD1. CDR3 length equals 17 residues. With 5 bases clipped from V and 2 bases from J, the junction kept 14 bases outside the gene matches. Germline V lookup: CDR1 SGHAT, CDR2 FQNNGV. DNA of the CDR3: TGTGCCAGCAGCAACCGGCGGGACAGTAATTTTAACACTGAAGCTTTCTTT. Protein product: CASSNRRDSNFNTEAFF.

Many counts were recorded for this clonotype. J is TRBJ1-1 and V is TRBV29-1; D is ambiguous. This CDR3 has 14 amino acids. Trimming left V 2 bases short and J 4 bases short, with 14 bases between. From germline, CDR1 is SQVTM and CDR2 ANQGSEA. CDR3 region: CSVENLAAGTEAFF. For the CDR3, the DNA is TGCAGCGTTGAAAATTTGGCCGCGGGCACTGAAGCTTTCTTT.

This clonotype was detected a few times. V and J are TRBV6-1 and TRBJ2-7, with TRBD1 matching 10 bases. V lost 10 bases to trimming and J lost 7 bases; unmatched junction nucleotides: 10. The CDR3 spans 13 residues. Germline CDR1 is MNHNS and CDR2 is SASEGT. CDR3 in amino acids: CATSDRGLREQYF. Written as DNA, the CDR3 is TGTGCCACCAGCGACAGGGGGCTAAGAGAGCAGTACTTC.

This clonotype was counted between two and nine times. The chain joins TRBV9 to TRBJ1-4, with a possible D match to TRBD1 (5 bases). The V gene's germline CDR1 is SGDLS and CDR2 YYNGEE. The CDR3 is made up of 15 amino acids. V dropped 1 base and J dropped 8 bases, with 15 bases sitting between them. CDR3 nucleotide sequence: TGTGCCAGCAGCGTATACGGCGACGGGGGAGAAAAACTGTTTTTT. It is translated as CASSVYGDGGEKLFF.

The gene calls are TRBV12-3 or TRBV12-4 and TRBJ1-1; D is perhaps TRBD1 (5 bases). The CDR3 extends over 14 amino acids. V lost 6 bases, J lost 4 bases, and 15 bases lay in between. The chain's CDR3 is CASRGEGRGTEAFF. The CDR3, as DNA: TGTGCCAGCAGAGGTGAGGGGCGCGGCACTGAAGCTTTCTTT.

The chain combines TRBV19 with TRBJ1-1; D perhaps matches TRBD1 (5 bases). The CDR3 sequence is 15 residues long. Germline CDR1 LNHDA, CDR2 SQIVND (reference sequence). The germline V and J ends were trimmed by 3 bases and 1 base, with 12 bases remaining between them. For the CDR3, the DNA is TGTGCCAGTAGTATCCTAGGGGAAAAGAACACTGAAGCTTTCTTT. It yields the protein CASSILGEKNTEAFF.

This clonotype was seen repeatedly, ten times or more. This chain joins TRBV24-1 and TRBJ2-5; D unresolved. CDR3 length equals 12 residues. Trimming cost V 9 bases and J 5 bases, with 12 bases left between them. Per germline, CDR1 KGHDR and CDR2 SFDVKD. The CDR3: CATSTSWETQYF. The CDR3 DNA is TGTGCCACCTCCACTTCTTGGGAGACCCAGTACTTC.

This clonotype was recorded once. The CDR3 carries no conserved terminal phenylalanine or tryptophan, so it likely arises from a read error. No DNA is shown, since the ends of the CDR3 on it are uncertain; the CDR3 is the one TCRdb lists. The chain carries TRBV7-2 and TRBJ1-1. Per germline, CDR1 SGHTA and CDR2 FQGNSA. The CDR3 sequence runs 13 residues, both termini included. The chain's CDR3 is CASSFAENTEACY.

This chain connects TRBV3-1 to TRBJ1-1; 9 bases are shared with TRBD1. CDR3 size: 14 residues. Germline-derived CDR1 and CDR2 are LGHDT and YNNKEL (reference sequence). V gave up 2 bases and J gave up 6 bases; unmatched junction bases: 4. CDR3 loop: CASSQRDRDPEAFF. Here the CDR3 DNA reads TGTGCCAGCAGCCAAAGGGACAGGGACCCTGAAGCTTTCTTT.

This clonotype appeared many times. The chain combines TRBV12-3 or TRBV12-4 with TRBJ2-2; the match to TRBD2 covers 9 bases. The CDR3 totals 13 residues. The V and J ends lost 6 bases and 8 bases, in that order; junction bases with no gene match: 4. CDR3 coding DNA: TGTGCCAGCAGCCCTAGCGGGAAGGGGGAGCTGTTTTTT. Translating gives CASSPSGKGELFF.

This clonotype was observed many times. This chain uses TRBV13 with TRBJ1-2, with 10 nucleotides matching TRBD1. The V segment lost 4 bases and the J segment 5 bases; nucleotides outside the gene matches: 10. The CDR3 loop spans 16 amino acids. CDR1 and CDR2 (germline): PRHDT, FYEKMQ (reference sequence). The CDR3 nucleotides read TGTGCCAGCAGCTCCTCGATGACAGGGGGCTGGTATGGCTACACCTTC. Protein: CASSSSMTGGWYGYTF.

This clonotype has at least ten counts. J is TRBJ2-2 and V is TRBV6-4; D call uncertain. CDR1 MRHNA and CDR2 SNTAGT come from the germline V gene. CDR3 length equals 14 residues. Trimming left V 6 bases short and J 3 bases short, with 11 bases between. CDR3 DNA sequence: TGTGCCAGCAGCGGGCTAAGGCACACCGGGGAGCTGTTTTTT. It translates to CASSGLRHTGELFF.

This clonotype was recorded many times. The chain couples TRBV20-1 to TRBJ2-5; D uncertain. In germline, CDR1 is DFQATT, CDR2 SNEGSKA (reference sequence). The ends were cut back, 4 bases at V and 2 bases at J, with 17 bases in the middle. The CDR3 has 15 amino acids. The CDR3 loop reads CSAKLEQLAQETQYF. In DNA, the CDR3 is TGCAGTGCTAAGCTGGAGCAGCTTGCGCAAGAGACCCAGTACTTC.

The chain carries TRBV12-3 or TRBV12-4 and TRBJ1-2; 9 bases are shared with TRBD1. V gave up 6 bases and J gave up 3 bases; unmatched junction bases: 5. The CDR3 sequence is 14 residues long. In nucleotides, the CDR3 is TGTGCCAGCAGGGGACAGGGAAGTCACTATGGCTACACCTTC. It translates to CASRGQGSHYGYTF.

Ten or more counts support this clonotype. V is TRBV30 and J is TRBJ1-1; no definite D call. Germline assignment: CDR1 GTSNPN and CDR2 SVGIG (reference sequence). The V end lost 0 bases, the J end lost 4 bases, and 6 bases lay between the germline ends. The CDR3 length is 12 residues. The CDR3 sequence is CAWSVGSTEAFF. The CDR3 DNA reads TGTGCCTGGAGTGTGGGCAGCACTGAAGCTTTCTTT.

A word on this clonotype: This may come from a read error, since a much larger clone is one base off. The DNA for the CDR3 is TGTGCCAGCAGTTTTCTCTTGGGGGGACAGGGAAGAAAGTACGAGCAGTGCTTC. Protein product: CASSFLLGGQGRKYEQCF. V usage is TRBV12-3 or TRBV12-4 and J usage is TRBJ2-7; 9 positions agree with TRBD1. The CDR3 has 18 amino acids.

The sample holds many counts of this clonotype. V is TRBV2 and J is TRBJ2-7; unclear D gene. From germline, CDR1 is SNHLY and CDR2 FYNNEI. Trimming cost V 1 base and J 4 bases, with 2 bases left between them. The CDR3 has 11 amino acids. CDR3 sequence reads: CASSEEYEQYF. The CDR3 nucleotides are TGTGCCAGCAGTGAAGAATACGAGCAGTACTTC.

The chain recombines TRBV20-1 with TRBJ1-5; weak D call: TRBD1 (5 bases). V lost 5 bases, J lost 0 bases, and 8 bases lay in between. Germline V lookup: CDR1 DFQATT, CDR2 SNEGSKA (reference sequence). This CDR3 is 13 amino acids long. The CDR3 spells CSALRGSNQPQHF. CDR3 nucleotides: TGCAGTGCTTTAAGGGGTAGCAATCAGCCCCAGCATTTT.

Only one count was recorded for this clonotype. V is TRBV2 and J is TRBJ2-7, with 8 nucleotides matching TRBD2. CDR3 size: 13 residues. With 4 bases clipped from V and 6 bases from J, the junction kept 5 bases outside the gene matches. Looked up from germline, CDR1 is SNHLY and CDR2 is FYNNEI. The DNA of the CDR3 is TGTGCCAGCAGTGGCGGCGGGAGGCCCGAGCAGTACTTC. Protein product: CASSGGGRPEQYF.

This clonotype was detected ten times or more. This chain connects TRBV6-6 to TRBJ2-7, with TRBD2 matching over 7 bases. V was clipped by 0 bases and J by 7 bases; unmatched bases: 24. From germline, CDR1 is MNHNY and CDR2 SVGAGI (reference sequence). CDR3 size: 20 residues. CDR3 sequence (DNA): TGTGCCAGCAGTTACTCGTGGGCATACAGTATCAGCGGGGACGGCTTTGAGCAGTACTTC. Encoded protein: CASSYSWAYSISGDGFEQYF.

This clonotype was found many times. This chain uses TRBV12-3 or TRBV12-4 with TRBJ2-7, with TRBD1 as a possible D gene (6 bases). The CDR3 runs to 15 residues. V lost 3 bases and J 1 base, leaving 13 bases between the germline ends. This chain's CDR3 is CASSLSAGASYEQYF. The CDR3 coding sequence is TGTGCCAGCAGTTTGTCGGCAGGGGCATCCTACGAGCAGTACTTC.

The V and J genes are TRBV14 and TRBJ1-2; D remains ambiguous. V was cut by 5 bases and J by 4 bases, with 11 bases left in between. The germline V gene encodes CDR1 SGHDN and CDR2 FVKESK. The CDR3 length is 13 residues. CDR3 protein: CASSKTRIYGYTF. CDR3 bases: TGTGCCAGCAGCAAGACACGGATCTATGGCTACACCTTC.

This clonotype was detected ten times or more. A much larger clone is a single base away; this may be a read error. Since no conserved phenylalanine or tryptophan closes the CDR3, a read error is the likely cause. The genes are TRBV11-2 and TRBJ2-7; 7 positions agree with TRBD1. The CDR3 has 14 residues. CDR1 is SGHAT and CDR2 is FQNNGV in the germline V gene. J was trimmed by 1 base and V by 5 bases; bases with no gene match: 5. The CDR3 region has the DNA TGTGCCAGCAGCCCGGACAGGCAGTCCTACGAGCAGTACCTC. Residues: CASSPDRQSYEQYL.

This clonotype was detected ten times or more. This chain joins TRBV7-8 and TRBJ2-7; 14 bases are a match to TRBD2. With 5 bases clipped from V and 12 bases from J, the junction kept 12 bases outside the gene matches. This CDR3 is 15 amino acids long. The V gene's germline CDR1 is SGHVS and CDR2 FQNEAQ. The CDR3 sequence: CASSVSGTSGRSRYF. For the CDR3, the DNA is TGTGCCAGCAGCGTGTCCGGGACTAGCGGGAGATCTCGGTACTTC.

This chain joins TRBV29-1 and TRBJ2-6, with 7 bases fitting TRBD1. Germline V lookup: CDR1 SQVTM, CDR2 ANQGSEA. The V gene end was trimmed by 7 bases and the J gene end by 2 bases; junction bases not matched to a gene: 14. The CDR3 length is 17 residues. The CDR3 region has the DNA TGCAGCGCCGAAACAGGGGAACGGCCAACTGGGGCCAACGTCCTGACTTTC. This gives the protein CSAETGERPTGANVLTF. Full variable domain (missing parts from reference TRBV29-1 and TRBJ2-6): SAVISQKPSRDICQRGTSLTIQCQVDSQVTMMFWYRQQPGQSLTLIATANQGSEATYESGFVIDKFPISRPNLTFSTLTVSNMSPEDSSIYLCSAETGERPTGANVLTFGAGSRLTVL.

The sample holds many counts of this clonotype. The chain is built from TRBV4-1 and TRBJ2-5; TRBD2 matches at 12 bases. CDR3 size: 18 residues. Germline loops: CDR1 MGHRA, CDR2 YSYEKL. With V trimmed by 1 base and J by 2 bases, 8 bases remained unmatched. The DNA of the CDR3 is TGCGCCAGCAGCCAAGGACTAGCGGGAGCCGGAGGGCAAGAGACCCAGTACTTC. Residues: CASSQGLAGAGGQETQYF.

There are many counts of this clonotype. The J gene is TRBJ2-7, the V gene TRBV27; 9 nucleotides match TRBD2. J lost 5 bases, V lost 6 bases, and 8 bases had no gene match. Germline V gene data show CDR1 as MNHEY and CDR2 as SMNVEV (reference sequence). This CDR3 has 14 amino acids. The chain's CDR3 is CASRTLAGVDEQYF. The CDR3 DNA sequence: TGTGCCAGCAGAACTTTAGCGGGAGTAGACGAGCAGTACTTC.